The 15 T cell receptor beta chains listed next were all sequenced from one sample in a study of T-cell memory formation after mild COVID-19. TCRdb processed the 5' RACE reads anew with MiXCR; each CDR3 protein has one entry. The table records about 57,000 distinct CDR3 sequences, 12% of them present only once. Sequencing was performed on PBMCs or a T cell subset sorted from them (not recorded which). All receptors come from a young man who had mild COVID-19 (a few samples of this study predate the infection). Cell type and time point are not known.

The V call is TRBV7-2, the J call TRBJ2-7; D uncertain. The CDR3 spans 14 residues. Germline-derived CDR1 and CDR2 are SGHTA and FQGNSA. V was cut by 1 base and J by 1 base, with 8 bases left in between. The CDR3 is CASSLVPESYEQYF. CDR3 sequence (DNA): TGTGCCAGCAGCTTAGTCCCTGAATCCTACGAGCAGTACTTC.

This clonotype was detected many times. The rearrangement links TRBV7-2 to TRBJ2-7; D uncertain. In germline, CDR1 is SGHTA, CDR2 FQGNSA. CDR3 length: 14 residues. The V end lost 1 base, the J end lost 2 bases, and 9 bases lay between the germline ends. This chain's CDR3 is CASSLGRGAYEQYF. The CDR3, as DNA: TGTGCCAGCAGCTTAGGTCGAGGAGCCTACGAGCAGTACTTC.

The chain employs TRBV2 and TRBJ1-1; 7 bases agree with TRBD1. Germline CDR1 is SNHLY and CDR2 is FYNNEI. The V and J ends lost 8 bases and 1 base, in that order; junction bases with no gene match: 4. The CDR3 runs to 13 residues. CDR3 sequence: CASPGQKNTEAFF. The CDR3 DNA reads TGTGCCAGCCCGGGACAGAAGAACACTGAAGCTTTCTTT.

The CDR3 sequence: CASSPGQGAYEKLFF. The CDR3 DNA sequence: TGTGCCAGCAGCCCGGGACAGGGGGCGTATGAAAAACTGTTTTTT. The chain carries TRBV5-8 and TRBJ1-4, with TRBD1 matching 12 bases. CDR1 is SGHTS and CDR2 is YDEGEE in the germline V gene. This CDR3 comprises 15 residues. Trimming removed 4 bases from V and 6 bases from J; junction bases left unmatched: 4.

This clonotype was recorded a few times. The chain recombines TRBV2 with TRBJ2-5; TRBD2 agrees at 11 bases. The CDR3 extends over 14 amino acids. Germline CDR1 is SNHLY and CDR2 is FYNNEI. The V and J ends lost 4 bases and 6 bases, in that order; junction bases with no gene match: 4. In DNA, the CDR3 is TGTGCCAGCAGTGCGACTAGCGGGGAGAAGACCCAGTACTTC. It specifies CASSATSGEKTQYF. Looking up the rest from reference TRBV2 and TRBJ2-5 gives the full variable domain: EPEVTQTPSHQVTQMGQEVILRCVPISNHLYFYWYRQILGQKVEFLVSFYNNEISEKSEIFDDQFSVERPDGSNFTLKIRSTKLEDSAMYFCASSATSGEKTQYFGPGTRLLVL.

This clonotype was observed a few times. The gene calls are TRBV11-2 and TRBJ2-3; TRBD2 aligns across 10 bases. This CDR3 is 16 amino acids long. CDR1 is SGHAT and CDR2 is FQNNGV in the germline V gene. J gave up 1 base and V 3 bases, and 4 bases lay outside the gene matches. The CDR3 protein is CASSFRTSGGTDTQYF. As DNA, the CDR3 is TGTGCCAGCAGCTTTCGAACTAGCGGGGGCACAGATACGCAGTATTTT.

The chain carries TRBV7-3 and TRBJ2-5; D might be TRBD1 (7 bases). Germline CDR1 reads SGHTA; CDR2 reads FQGTGA. Trimming pared 4 bases from V and 4 bases from J, leaving 13 bases between. The CDR3 runs to 14 residues. The CDR3 region has the DNA TGTGCCAGCAGCTCCCAGGGGGGTGCAGAGACCCAGTACTTC. Translation: CASSSQGGAETQYF. The variable domain in full, completed from reference TRBV7-3 and TRBJ2-5, reads GAGVSQTPSNKVTEKGKYVELRCDPISGHTALYWYRQSLGQGPEFLIYFQGTGAADDSGLPNDRFFAVRPEGSVSTLKIQRTERGDSAVYLCASSSQGGAETQYFGPGTRLLVL.

This clonotype was seen a few times. V and J are TRBV14 and TRBJ1-2, with 10 bases that match TRBD1. This CDR3 is built from 15 residues. The germline gives CDR1 SGHDN, CDR2 FVKESK. The ends lost 1 base at V and 4 bases at J; junction bases unmatched: 3. The CDR3 protein is CASSQVGTGVYGYTF. The CDR3 DNA reads as TGTGCCAGCAGCCAAGTCGGGACAGGGGTCTATGGCTACACCTTC.

This clonotype is medium-sized within its sample. The chain links TRBV5-1 to TRBJ2-3, with a weak D call TRBD2 (6 bases). The germline gives CDR1 SGHRS, CDR2 YFSETQ. The germline V and J ends were trimmed by 0 bases and 1 base, with 9 bases remaining between them. The CDR3 runs to 15 residues. The CDR3 reads CASSLVASGTDTQYF. CDR3 DNA: TGCGCCAGCAGCTTGGTTGCTAGCGGCACAGATACGCAGTATTTT. The full variable domain, rest sourced from reference TRBV5-1 and TRBJ2-3, is KAGVTQTPRYLIKTRGQQVTLSCSPISGHRSVSWYQQTPGQGLQFLFEYFSETQRNKGNFPGRFSGRQFSNSRSEMNVSTLELGDSALYLCASSLVASGTDTQYFGPGTRLTVL.

The sample holds many counts of this clonotype. The chain is built from TRBV5-6 and TRBJ2-5; D possibly corresponds to TRBD1 (5 bases). Trimming pared 0 bases from V and 5 bases from J, leaving 11 bases between. This CDR3 region has 14 residues. The V gene's germline CDR1 is SGHDT and CDR2 YYEEEE. The CDR3 loop is CASSLGAGRETQYF. CDR3 DNA: TGTGCCAGCAGCTTGGGGGCAGGGCGGGAGACCCAGTACTTC.

The gene calls are TRBV4-2 and TRBJ2-3, with unresolved D. The CDR3 sequence is 15 residues long. The germline V gene has CDR1 LGHNA and CDR2 YNFKEQ. The V gene lost 1 base and the J gene lost 5 bases, with 13 bases spanning the gap. CDR3 sequence: CASSQVVYSGDTQYF. The CDR3 bases are TGTGCCAGCAGCCAAGTAGTCTACTCCGGAGATACGCAGTATTTT.

There are a few counts of this clonotype. The rearrangement uses TRBV20-1 and TRBJ2-5; weak D call: TRBD2 (5 bases). Germline V gives CDR1 DFQATT, CDR2 SNEGSKA (reference sequence). V was trimmed by 0 bases and J by 4 bases, leaving 15 bases between them. This CDR3 has 15 amino acids. CDR3 DNA: TGCAGTGCTAGAGATGCCAGCGGAGGAGGAGAGACCCAGTACTTC. Protein sequence: CSARDASGGGETQYF.

This clonotype showed up many times. The chain employs TRBV11-2 and TRBJ2-7; D possibly matches TRBD1 or TRBD2 (5 bases each). Germline assignment: CDR1 SGHAT and CDR2 FQNNGV. The CDR3 runs 15 residues. V was shortened by 6 bases and J by 0 bases, with 15 bases between the two germline ends. The CDR3 DNA sequence: TGTGCCAGCAGGGGGACGGCAAGACGCTCCTACGAGCAGTACTTC. Amino acids: CASRGTARRSYEQYF.

The table lists this clonotype with many counts. The genes are TRBV5-1 and TRBJ2-3, with D perhaps matching TRBD1 or TRBD2 (6 bases each). Between the trimmed V and J ends, which lost 4 bases and 6 bases, there was a span of 18 bases. CDR3 length: 15 amino acids. Germline lookup yields CDR1 SGHRS and CDR2 YFSETQ. CDR3 loop: CASSPRGVPRDTQYF. CDR3 in DNA: TGCGCCAGCAGCCCGAGGGGGGTCCCAAGGGATACGCAGTATTTT.

This clonotype was picked up a small number of times. The rearrangement joins TRBV20-1 to TRBJ2-5; D gene uncertain. V lost 5 bases to trimming and J lost 8 bases, with 12 bases between them. CDR3 length: 11 amino acids. Germline V gives CDR1 DFQATT, CDR2 SNEGSKA (reference sequence). Here the CDR3 reads CSAEQKRTQYF. The CDR3 nucleotides are TGCAGTGCTGAACAGAAGAGAACCCAGTACTTC.